Listed below are T cell receptor beta chains from one sample, sequenced in a study of blood T cell repertoires in COVID-19. Clones were sequenced by immunoSEQ multiplex PCR, and TCRdb holds only the in-frame ones, with some missing. This table holds tens of thousands of clones, roughly 90% found once. The sequencing input was peripheral blood. Receptor source: a woman older than 75 with acute or convalescent COVID-19. CDR3s include the opening cysteine and the closing phenylalanine or tryptophan. Each record gives: D gene, V gene, J gene, CDR3 DNA, CDR3 protein. The D gene is left open where the match is weak.

TRBD2	TRBV6-2/TRBV6-3	TRBJ2-7	TGTGCCAGCAGTTACTCGATTGTCGCGGGGGAGTTGATAGACTACGAGCAGTACTTC	CASSYSIVAGELIDYEQYF
TRBD1	TRBV19	TRBJ2-7	TGTGCCAGTAGTAGACAGGGGGGATCCTACGAGCAGTACTTC	CASSRQGGSYEQYF
TRBD1	TRBV7-2	TRBJ1-6	TGTGCCAGCAGCTTTTATTCCGGGACAGGGTCTTCACCCCTCCACTTT	CASSFYSGTGSSPLHF
TRBD1	TRBV19	TRBJ1-3	TGTGCCAGTCGACAGGGCAGCTCTGGAAACACCATATATTTT	CASRQGSSGNTIYF
-	TRBV27	TRBJ1-1	TGTGCCAGCAGCCTATACAGGTTCACTGAAGCTTTCTTT	CASSLYRFTEAFF
TRBD1	TRBV19	TRBJ1-2	TGTGCCAGTAGTATCAGGGGGTCAGATGGCTACACCTTC	CASSIRGSDGYTF
-	TRBV2	TRBJ1-1	TGTGCCAGCAGTATACAGGGATTGGGCACTGAAGCTTTCTTT	CASSIQGLGTEAFF
TRBD2	TRBV7-2	TRBJ2-1	TGTGCCAGCAGCTTAAAGGGGACTAGCGGGAGCAATGAGCAGTTCTTC	CASSLKGTSGSNEQFF
TRBD1	TRBV7-2	TRBJ2-1	TGTGCCAGCCGGACAGGGGGCGATGAGCAGTTCTTC	CASRTGGDEQFF
TRBD1	TRBV6-4	TRBJ1-4	TGTGCCAGCAGTCCTGGGACAGGAAGAAATGAAAAACTGTTTTTT	CASSPGTGRNEKLFF
TRBD2	TRBV2	TRBJ2-1	TGTGCCAGCAGTCTCCTAGCGGGAGATTCCTACAATGAGCAGTTCTTC	CASSLLAGDSYNEQFF
-	TRBV21-1	TRBJ1-5	TGTGCCAGCAGCAAAGAGGGGGCAGAACAGCCCCAGCATTTT	CASSKEGAEQPQHF
-	TRBV5-6	TRBJ2-2	TGTGCCAGCAGTCGACAGAACACCGGGGAGCTGTTTTTT	CASSRQNTGELFF
TRBD2	TRBV7-9	TRBJ2-1	TGTGCCAGCAGCTTAGCTAGCGGGGGGGCCGGTTACAATGAGCAGTTCTTC	CASSLASGGAGYNEQFF
TRBD2	TRBV28	TRBJ2-1	TGTGCCAGCATATCTAGCGGGAGGGTTTCCCGTGAGCAGTTCTTC	CASISSGRVSREQFF
TRBD1	TRBV6-2/TRBV6-3	TRBJ2-2	TGTGCCAGCAGTCGACAGGGCTCGAACACCGGGGAGCTGTTTTTT	CASSRQGSNTGELFF
TRBD1	TRBV4-2	TRBJ2-7	TGTGCCAGCAGCCGAGGACAGGGGGCTTTGTACGAGCAGTACTTC	CASSRGQGALYEQYF